These 26 T cell receptor beta chains came from one sample sequenced in a study of PD-1 blockade in classical Hodgkin lymphoma. Assay used: immunoSEQ multiplex PCR; TCRdb lists only in-frame clones, some missing. This sample has fewer than 3,500 clones, with roughly 80% found just once. Every patient relapsed after autologous stem cell transplantation, and brentuximab vedotin exposure varied. The study isolated CD8+ T cells from thawed PBMCs by magnetic negative selection. Sequencing was performed on CD8+ T cells from blood, taken at baseline. The receptors shown here come from a human donor with classical Hodgkin lymphoma.

The CDR3 coding sequence is TGCGCCAGCAGCCAAGTTAAGCGCACAGATACGCAGTATTTT. This encodes CASSQVKRTDTQYF. The chain combines TRBV4-1 with TRBJ2-3; D uncertain. The V gene lost 1 base and the J gene lost 1 base, with 6 bases spanning the gap. The length of the CDR3 is 14 residues. Germline V lookup: CDR1 MGHRA, CDR2 YSYEKL.

The genes are TRBV4-1 and TRBJ2-7; D assignment may be TRBD1 or TRBD2 (5 bases each). V was pared by 1 base and J by 2 bases, with 12 bases between. This CDR3 contains 15 residues. The germline gives CDR1 MGHRA, CDR2 YSYEKL. CDR3 in DNA: TGCGCCAGCAGCCAAGTTACAGGAGGAGCCTACGAGCAGTACTTC. Residues: CASSQVTGGAYEQYF.

This clone turned up a few times. V gene TRBV7-6 combines with J gene TRBJ2-2; D could derive from TRBD1 or TRBD2 (5 bases each). Trimming took off 5 bases at V and 3 bases at J, with 16 bases between the two ends. Germline CDR1 SGHVS, CDR2 FNYEAQ. This CDR3 comprises 16 residues. The CDR3 region is CASSPPQRGHTGELFF. DNA for the CDR3: TGTGCCAGCAGCCCCCCCCAACGGGGACACACCGGGGAGCTGTTTTTT.

V is TRBV4-3 and J is TRBJ2-7; D might be TRBD1 (5 bases). V was shortened by 1 base and J by 7 bases, with 11 bases between the two germline ends. This CDR3 contains 13 residues. Germline V lookup: CDR1 LGHNA, CDR2 YSLEER. CDR3 in amino acids: CASSQGPRTEQYF. CDR3 DNA: TGCGCCAGCAGCCAAGGACCTCGGACAGAGCAGTACTTC.

This clone was picked up a small number of times. In DNA, the CDR3 is TGTGCCAGCAGCCAAGAGATCGGCGGGGGCTACAATGAGCAGTTCTTC. This encodes CASSQEIGGGYNEQFF. V usage is TRBV4-2 and J usage is TRBJ2-1; 7 bases are a match to TRBD2. The CDR3 spans 16 residues. Germline V lookup: CDR1 LGHNA, CDR2 YNFKEQ. The ends lost 0 bases at V and 3 bases at J; junction bases unmatched: 5.

This clone came up a few times. The rearrangement joins TRBV5-1 to TRBJ1-2, with D unresolved. The CDR3 extends over 14 amino acids. The V gene lost 4 bases and the J gene lost 6 bases, with 16 bases spanning the gap. Germline V gene sequence: CDR1 SGHRS, CDR2 YFSETQ. The CDR3: CASSPRVSRDGYTF. The CDR3 DNA reads as TGCGCCAGCAGCCCCCGGGTTTCGAGGGATGGCTACACCTTC.

This clone was recorded once. This chain joins TRBV4-1 and TRBJ2-3; no firm D call. Germline V lookup: CDR1 MGHRA, CDR2 YSYEKL. Trimming left V 3 bases short and J 0 bases short, with 4 bases between. CDR3 size: 13 residues. The CDR3 sequence: CASSHRSTDTQYF. The CDR3 region has the DNA TGCGCCAGCAGCCACCGTAGCACAGATACGCAGTATTTT.

The chain carries TRBV4-3 and TRBJ1-2; TRBD1 matches at 8 bases. This CDR3 has 18 amino acids. Germline trimming cut 0 bases from V and 7 bases from J; bases unmatched to any gene: 16. Germline V gene lookup returns CDR1 LGHNA and CDR2 YSLEER. The DNA for the CDR3 is TGCGCCAGCAGCCAAGAAGACGGCAGGGGGCTACAATTAAGTGGCTACACCTTC. This translates into CASSQEDGRGLQLSGYTF.

The rearrangement joins TRBV27 to TRBJ1-2; D is unresolved. V was cut by 5 bases and J by 0 bases, with 4 bases left in between. The CDR3 is 12 residues long. Germline values: CDR1 MNHEY, CDR2 SMNVEV (reference sequence). The CDR3 coding sequence is TGTGCCAGCAGTCGGGCTAACTATGGCTACACCTTC. Translating it yields CASSRANYGYTF.

This chain links TRBV27 with TRBJ2-7; D remains ambiguous. This CDR3 has 14 residues. Germline values: CDR1 MNHEY, CDR2 SMNVEV (reference sequence). Trimming stripped 3 bases from V and 1 base from J, with 10 bases between. The CDR3 loop is CASSLVGKSYEQYF. The CDR3 DNA follows: TGTGCCAGCAGTTTGGTGGGGAAGTCCTACGAGCAGTACTTC.

The chain carries TRBV7-8 and TRBJ1-3; maybe TRBD1 (5 bases). The CDR3 is made up of 16 amino acids. V was trimmed by 5 bases and J by 0 bases, leaving 14 bases between them. Germline V gives CDR1 SGHVS, CDR2 FQNEAQ. DNA for the CDR3: TGTGCCAGCAGCCCGTGGGGACGGTACTCTGGAAACACCATATATTTT. Protein sequence: CASSPWGRYSGNTIYF.

The chain couples TRBV5-1 to TRBJ2-5; D is ambiguous. V lost 1 base, J lost 0 bases, and 4 bases lay in between. Germline-derived CDR1 and CDR2 are SGHRS and YFSETQ. This CDR3 spans 13 amino acids. The CDR3 spells CASSLRYQETQYF. CDR3 bases: TGCGCCAGCAGCTTGCGGTACCAAGAGACCCAGTACTTC.

This chain uses TRBV5-6 with TRBJ2-1, with D possibly being TRBD1 or TRBD2 (5 bases each). Trimming shortened V by 0 bases and J by 8 bases, and 6 bases separated the two germline ends. The CDR3 spans 12 residues. Germline V CDR1 and CDR2: SGHDT, YYEEEE. Here the CDR3 reads CASSLEGHEQFF. In DNA form, the CDR3 reads TGTGCCAGCAGCTTGGAGGGACATGAGCAGTTCTTC. The full variable domain, with the rest looked up from reference TRBV5-6 and TRBJ2-1, is DAGVTQSPTHLIKTRGQQVTLRCSPKSGHDTVSWYQQALGQGPQFIFQYYEEEERQRGNFPDRFSGHQFPNYSSELNVNALLLGDSALYLCASSLEGHEQFFGPGTRLTVL.

The V call is TRBV7-9, the J call TRBJ2-1; 15 bases are a match to TRBD2. CDR3 length equals 15 residues. The junction had 1 base not matched to a gene; V was cut back by 5 bases and J by 5 bases. CDR1 SEHNR and CDR2 FQNEAQ come from the germline V gene (reference sequence). CDR3 residues: CASSGTSGGNNEQFF. CDR3 nucleotides: TGTGCCAGCAGCGGGACTAGCGGGGGGAACAATGAGCAGTTCTTC.

The chain is built from TRBV10-2 and TRBJ2-7; D remains ambiguous. The CDR3 totals 12 residues. CDR1 is WSHSY, CDR2 SAAADI, per germline. Deletions cut 4 bases from V and 2 bases from J, with 6 bases between. CDR3 coding DNA: TGCGCCAGCAGTGGACCAACCTACGAGCAGTACTTC. It is translated as CASSGPTYEQYF.

The chain recombines TRBV4-3 with TRBJ1-5, with D tentatively TRBD1 (6 bases). Trimming left V 0 bases short and J 6 bases short, with 18 bases between. The CDR3 runs to 17 residues. Germline V CDR1 and CDR2: LGHNA, YSLEER. In nucleotides, the CDR3 is TGCGCCAGCAGCCAAGATCACCCAACGGGGGGCGGTCAGCCCCAGCATTTT. Encoded protein: CASSQDHPTGGGQPQHF.

This clone was seen only a few times. The chain employs TRBV30 and TRBJ1-1; D is unresolved. The CDR3 covers 12 residues. V lost 5 bases, J lost 8 bases, and 15 bases lay in between. Per the germline V gene, CDR1 is GTSNPN and CDR2 is SVGIG (reference sequence). CDR3 in amino acids: CAWGVESGEAFF. The CDR3, as DNA: TGTGCCTGGGGGGTAGAGTCCGGGGAAGCTTTCTTT.

This clone came up a few times. This chain uses TRBV2 with TRBJ2-7; 7 nucleotides match TRBD1. Germline CDR1 SNHLY, CDR2 FYNNEI. J was trimmed by 0 bases and V by 7 bases; bases with no gene match: 6. This CDR3 region has 14 residues. The chain's CDR3 is CASTPDRASYEQYF. CDR3 bases: TGTGCCAGCACCCCAGACAGGGCCTCCTACGAGCAGTACTTC.

This clone was seen a single time. The chain couples TRBV6-5 to TRBJ2-4, with D possibly matching TRBD2 (5 bases). Germline V gives CDR1 MNHEY, CDR2 SVGAGI. This CDR3 has 16 amino acids. Trimming cost V 0 bases and J 0 bases, with 9 bases left between them. This CDR3 reads CASSYSPGVAKNIQYF. The CDR3 coding sequence is TGTGCCAGCAGTTACTCGCCCGGGGTAGCCAAAAACATTCAGTACTTC.

The table lists this clone with a few counts. This chain uses TRBV13 with TRBJ1-6; D unclear. The ends were cut back, 0 bases at V and 6 bases at J, with 0 bases in the middle. The CDR3 extends over 12 amino acids. CDR1 and CDR2 (germline): PRHDT, FYEKMQ (reference sequence). CDR3 nucleotide sequence: TGTGCCAGCAGCTTAGGTAATTCACCCCTCCACTTT. This sequence encodes CASSLGNSPLHF.

The V and J genes are TRBV6-1 and TRBJ1-1; D is perhaps TRBD1 (5 bases). The CDR3 has 13 amino acids. Trimming removed 2 bases from V and 6 bases from J, with 10 bases in between. Germline V gene sequence: CDR1 MNHNS, CDR2 SASEGT. The CDR3: CASSEHRSAEAFF. CDR3 bases: TGTGCCAGCAGTGAACACAGGAGCGCTGAAGCTTTCTTT.

This clone was found once. At one end the junction does not follow the germline gene, possibly because of a read error. The J gene is TRBJ2-5, the V gene TRBV7-9; D is unclear. Germline V gene lookup returns CDR1 SEHNR and CDR2 FQNEAQ (reference sequence). This CDR3 spans 13 amino acids. Written as DNA, the CDR3 is TGTGCCAGCAGCTCCGGTACCCAAGGGACCCAGTACTTC. Translated, it gives CASSSGTQGTQYF. Full variable domain (remainder filled in from reference TRBV7-9 and TRBJ2-5): DTGVSQNPRHKITKRGQNVTFRCDPISEHNRLYWYRQTLGQGPEFLTYFQNEAQLEKSRLLSDRFSAERPKGSFSTLEIQRTEQGDSAMYLCASSSGTQGTQYFGPGTRLLVL.

This clone is termed large. This chain links TRBV11-2 with TRBJ2-7; no definite D call. The CDR3 has 11 amino acids. CDR1 is SGHAT, CDR2 FQNNGV, per germline. The V and J ends lost 1 base and 7 bases respectively, with 5 bases between them. The CDR3 loop is CASSLGPEQYF. The CDR3 DNA is TGTGCCAGCAGCTTAGGGCCGGAGCAGTACTTC.

This chain links TRBV5-1 with TRBJ2-3; tentative D call: TRBD2 (5 bases). The V end was cut by 3 bases, the J end by 0 bases, with 20 bases between. The germline V gene encodes CDR1 SGHRS and CDR2 YFSETQ. The CDR3 covers 18 residues. The CDR3 DNA is TGCGCCAGCAGCTGGCGGGTCGGTGGCCCAGGTAGCACAGATACGCAGTATTTT. Encoded protein: CASSWRVGGPGSTDTQYF.

The rearrangement joins TRBV29-1 to TRBJ2-7, with a weak D call TRBD2 (5 bases). Germline lookup yields CDR1 SQVTM and CDR2 ANQGSEA. The CDR3 has 13 residues. The ends were cut back, 4 bases at V and 0 bases at J, with 10 bases in the middle. The CDR3 reads CSVGVGSSYEQYF. CDR3 in DNA: TGCAGCGTTGGAGTAGGGAGCTCCTACGAGCAGTACTTC.

The rearrangement links TRBV21-1 to TRBJ1-3. TRBV21-1 is reported as a pseudogene. The CDR3 length is 15 residues. This CDR3 is CASSKTGGTGNTIYF. The CDR3, as DNA: TGTGCCAGCAGCAAAACGGGGGGAACAGGAAACACCATATATTTT.